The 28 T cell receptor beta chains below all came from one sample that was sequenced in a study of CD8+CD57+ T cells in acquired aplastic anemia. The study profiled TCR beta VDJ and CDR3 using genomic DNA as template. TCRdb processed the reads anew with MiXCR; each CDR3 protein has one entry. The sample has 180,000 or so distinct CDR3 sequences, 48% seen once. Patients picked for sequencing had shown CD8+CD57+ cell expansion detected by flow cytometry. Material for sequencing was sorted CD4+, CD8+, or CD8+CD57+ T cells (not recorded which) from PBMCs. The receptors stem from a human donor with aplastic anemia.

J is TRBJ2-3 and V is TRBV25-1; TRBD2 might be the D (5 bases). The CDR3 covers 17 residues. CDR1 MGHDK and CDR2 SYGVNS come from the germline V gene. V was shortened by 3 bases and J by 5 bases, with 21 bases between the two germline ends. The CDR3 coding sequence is TGTGCCAGCAGTGATGTCTACGGGGAAGGACGTAGAGATACGCAGTATTTT. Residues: CASSDVYGEGRRDTQYF. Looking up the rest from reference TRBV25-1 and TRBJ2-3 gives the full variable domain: EADIYQTPRYLVIGTGKKITLECSQTMGHDKMYWYQQDPGMELHLIHYSYGVNSTEKGDLSSESTVSRIRTEHFPLTLESARPSHTSQYLCASSDVYGEGRRDTQYFGPGTRLTVL.

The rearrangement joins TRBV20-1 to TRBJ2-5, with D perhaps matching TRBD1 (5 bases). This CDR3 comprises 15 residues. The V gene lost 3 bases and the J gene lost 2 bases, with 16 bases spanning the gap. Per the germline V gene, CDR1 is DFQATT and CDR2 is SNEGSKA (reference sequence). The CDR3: CSARRQGTAQETQYF. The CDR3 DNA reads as TGCAGTGCTAGGAGGCAGGGAACGGCTCAAGAGACCCAGTACTTC.

The CDR3 sequence is CASSATAGGDGYTF. CDR3 nucleotides: TGTGCCAGCAGCGCAACGGCAGGGGGCGACGGCTACACCTTC. The chain is built from TRBV7-9 and TRBJ1-2; 8 bases are a match to TRBD1. J lost 8 bases, V lost 5 bases, and 10 bases had no gene match. This CDR3 is built from 14 residues. The germline V gene encodes CDR1 SEHNR and CDR2 FQNEAQ (reference sequence).

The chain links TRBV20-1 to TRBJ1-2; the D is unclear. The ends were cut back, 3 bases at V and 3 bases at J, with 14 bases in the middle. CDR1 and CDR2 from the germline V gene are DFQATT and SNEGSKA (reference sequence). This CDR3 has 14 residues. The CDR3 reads CSARNRDWDYGYTF. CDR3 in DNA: TGCAGTGCTAGGAATAGGGATTGGGACTATGGCTACACCTTC.

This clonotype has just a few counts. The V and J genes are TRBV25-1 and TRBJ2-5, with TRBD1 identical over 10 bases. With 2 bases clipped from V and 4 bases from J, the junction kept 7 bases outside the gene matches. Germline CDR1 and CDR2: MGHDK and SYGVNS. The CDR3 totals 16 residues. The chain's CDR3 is CASSEDGTGVGETQYF. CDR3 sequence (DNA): TGTGCCAGCAGTGAAGATGGGACAGGGGTAGGAGAGACCCAGTACTTC.

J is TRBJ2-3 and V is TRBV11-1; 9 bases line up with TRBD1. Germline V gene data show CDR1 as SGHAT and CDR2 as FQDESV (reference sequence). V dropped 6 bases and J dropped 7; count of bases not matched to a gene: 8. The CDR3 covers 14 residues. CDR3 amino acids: CASRGQGRGNTQYF. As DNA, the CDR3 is TGTGCCAGCAGGGGACAGGGTCGGGGAAATACGCAGTATTTT.

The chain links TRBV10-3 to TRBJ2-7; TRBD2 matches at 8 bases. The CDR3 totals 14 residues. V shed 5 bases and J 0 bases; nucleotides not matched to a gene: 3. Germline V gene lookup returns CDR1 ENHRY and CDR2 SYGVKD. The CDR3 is CAISQGLGSYEQYF. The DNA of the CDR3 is TGTGCCATCAGTCAGGGACTAGGCTCCTACGAGCAGTACTTC.

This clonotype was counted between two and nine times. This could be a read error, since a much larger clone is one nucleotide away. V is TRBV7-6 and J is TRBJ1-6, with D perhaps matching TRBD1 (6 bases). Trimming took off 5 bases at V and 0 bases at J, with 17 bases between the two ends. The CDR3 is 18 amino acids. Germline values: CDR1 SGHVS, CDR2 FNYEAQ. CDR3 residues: CASSPRGASSSYNSPLHF. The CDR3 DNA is TGTGCCAGCAGCCCTCGGGGGGCTTCGAGCTCCTATAATTCACCCCTCCACTTT.

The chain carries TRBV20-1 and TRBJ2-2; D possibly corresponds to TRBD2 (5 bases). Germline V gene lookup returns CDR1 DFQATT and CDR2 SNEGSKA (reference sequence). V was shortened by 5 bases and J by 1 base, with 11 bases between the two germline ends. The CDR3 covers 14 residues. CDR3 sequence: CSARTDMNTGELFF. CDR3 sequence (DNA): TGCAGTGCTCGGACTGATATGAACACCGGGGAGCTGTTTTTT.

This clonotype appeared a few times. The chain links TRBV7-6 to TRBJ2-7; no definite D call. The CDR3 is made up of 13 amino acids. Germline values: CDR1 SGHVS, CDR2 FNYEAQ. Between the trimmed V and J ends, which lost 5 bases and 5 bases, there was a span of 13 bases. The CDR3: CASSENLGDEQYF. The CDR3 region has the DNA TGTGCCAGCAGCGAGAACCTTGGCGACGAGCAGTACTTC.

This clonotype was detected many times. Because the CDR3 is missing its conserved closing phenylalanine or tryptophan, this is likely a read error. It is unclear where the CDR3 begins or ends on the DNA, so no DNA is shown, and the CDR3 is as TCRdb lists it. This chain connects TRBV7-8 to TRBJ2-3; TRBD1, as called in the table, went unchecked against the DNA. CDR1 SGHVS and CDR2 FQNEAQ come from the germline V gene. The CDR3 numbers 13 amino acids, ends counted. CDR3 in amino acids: CASRDPGTGVTRT.

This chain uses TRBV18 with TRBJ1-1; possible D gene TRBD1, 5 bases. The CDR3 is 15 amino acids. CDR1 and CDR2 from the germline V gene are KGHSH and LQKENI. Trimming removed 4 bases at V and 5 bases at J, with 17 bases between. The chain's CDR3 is CASSRTTAEETEAFF. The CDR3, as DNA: TGTGCCAGCTCACGCACGACAGCCGAGGAGACTGAAGCTTTCTTT.

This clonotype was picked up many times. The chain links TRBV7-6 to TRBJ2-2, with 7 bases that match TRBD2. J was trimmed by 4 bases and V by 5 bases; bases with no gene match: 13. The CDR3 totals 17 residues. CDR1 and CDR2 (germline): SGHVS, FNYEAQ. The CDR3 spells CASSPRIGTILTGELFF. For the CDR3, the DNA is TGTGCCAGCAGCCCACGTATCGGGACTATACTCACCGGGGAGCTGTTTTTT.

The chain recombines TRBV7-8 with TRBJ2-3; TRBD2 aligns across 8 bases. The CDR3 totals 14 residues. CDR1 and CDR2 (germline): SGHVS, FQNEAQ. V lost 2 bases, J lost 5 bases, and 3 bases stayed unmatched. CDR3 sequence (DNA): TGTGCCAGCAGCTTACGGCTAGCGGGAGATACGCAGTATTTT. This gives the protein CASSLRLAGDTQYF.

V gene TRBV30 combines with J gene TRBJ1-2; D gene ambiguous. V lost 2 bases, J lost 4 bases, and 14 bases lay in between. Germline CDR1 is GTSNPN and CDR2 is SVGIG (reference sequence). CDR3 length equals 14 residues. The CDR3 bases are TGTGCCTGGAGTTCAGGATTTTCGGGCTATGGCTACACCTTC. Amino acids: CAWSSGFSGYGYTF.

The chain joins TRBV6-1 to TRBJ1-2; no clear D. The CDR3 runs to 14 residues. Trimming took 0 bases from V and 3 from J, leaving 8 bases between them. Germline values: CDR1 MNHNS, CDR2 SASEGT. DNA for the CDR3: TGTGCCAGCAGTGAAGCGGGCACATACTATGGCTACACCTTC. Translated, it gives CASSEAGTYYGYTF.

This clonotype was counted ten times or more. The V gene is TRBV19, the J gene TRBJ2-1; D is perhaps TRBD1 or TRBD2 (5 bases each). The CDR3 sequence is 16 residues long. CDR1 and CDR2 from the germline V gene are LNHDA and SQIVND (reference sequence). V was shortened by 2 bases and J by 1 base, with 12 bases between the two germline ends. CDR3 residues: CASSIQGAPSYNEQFF. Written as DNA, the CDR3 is TGTGCCAGTAGTATACAGGGAGCCCCTTCCTACAATGAGCAGTTCTTC.

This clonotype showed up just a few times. CDR3 in DNA: TGTGCCACCAGTGATAGGAACAGGGGGGTCGAAGAGACCCAGTACTTC. Protein sequence: CATSDRNRGVEETQYF. This sequence joins TRBV24-1 and TRBJ2-5; TRBD1 matches 8 bases. V shed 3 bases and J 3 bases; nucleotides not matched to a gene: 8. The CDR3 sequence is 16 residues long. Germline loops: CDR1 KGHDR, CDR2 SFDVKD.

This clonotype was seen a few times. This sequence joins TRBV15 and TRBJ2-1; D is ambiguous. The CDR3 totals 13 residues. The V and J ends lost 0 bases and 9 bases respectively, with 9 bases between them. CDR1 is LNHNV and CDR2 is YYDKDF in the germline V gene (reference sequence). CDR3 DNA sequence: TGTGCCACCAGCAGAGATACTCCGCGTGAGCAGTTCTTC. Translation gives CATSRDTPREQFF.

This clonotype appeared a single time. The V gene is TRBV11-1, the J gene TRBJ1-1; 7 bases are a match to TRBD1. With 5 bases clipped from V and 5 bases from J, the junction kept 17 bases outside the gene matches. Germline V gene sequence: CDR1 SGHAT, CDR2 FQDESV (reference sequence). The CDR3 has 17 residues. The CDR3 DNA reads TGTGCCAGCAGCGCCAAACAGGAGGGGGCAGGTAGGACTGAAGCTTTCTTT. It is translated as CASSAKQEGAGRTEAFF.

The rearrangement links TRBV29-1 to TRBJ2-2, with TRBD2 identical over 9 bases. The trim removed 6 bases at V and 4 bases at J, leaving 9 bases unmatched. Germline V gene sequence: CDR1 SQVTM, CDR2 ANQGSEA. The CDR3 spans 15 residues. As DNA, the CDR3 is TGCAGCGTCCGAGCGGGGGGCGAAGTCACCGGGGAGCTGTTTTTT. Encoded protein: CSVRAGGEVTGELFF.

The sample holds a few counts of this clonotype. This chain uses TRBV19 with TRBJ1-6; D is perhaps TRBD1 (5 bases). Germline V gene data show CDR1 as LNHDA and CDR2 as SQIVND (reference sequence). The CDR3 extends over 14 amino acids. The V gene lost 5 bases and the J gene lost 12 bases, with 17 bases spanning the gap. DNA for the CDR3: TGTGCCAGTAGTCTCGGGACTTCATCGGTACCCCTCCACTTT. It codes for CASSLGTSSVPLHF. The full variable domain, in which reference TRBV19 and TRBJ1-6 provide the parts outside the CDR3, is DGGITQSPKYLFRKEGQNVTLSCEQNLNHDAMYWYRQDPGQGLRLIYYSQIVNDFQKGDIAEGYSVSREKKESFPLTVTSAQKNPTAFYLCASSLGTSSVPLHFGNGTRLTVT.

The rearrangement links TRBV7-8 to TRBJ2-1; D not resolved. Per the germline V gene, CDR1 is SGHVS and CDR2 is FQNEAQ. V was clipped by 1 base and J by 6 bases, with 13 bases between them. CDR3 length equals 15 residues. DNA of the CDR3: TGTGCCAGCAGCTTAGGCCAGCTCTCAGGCAATGAGCAGTTCTTC. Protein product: CASSLGQLSGNEQFF.

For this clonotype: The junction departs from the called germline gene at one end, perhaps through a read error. Here the CDR3 DNA reads TGTGCCAGTAGTATGGACTCGGACAGGGGGCACAATGAGCAGTCCTTC. This codes for CASSMDSDRGHNEQSF. This rearrangement joins TRBV19 to TRBJ2-1; 11 bases match TRBD1. The CDR3 length is 16 residues. CDR1 and CDR2 from the germline V gene are LNHDA and SQIVND (reference sequence).

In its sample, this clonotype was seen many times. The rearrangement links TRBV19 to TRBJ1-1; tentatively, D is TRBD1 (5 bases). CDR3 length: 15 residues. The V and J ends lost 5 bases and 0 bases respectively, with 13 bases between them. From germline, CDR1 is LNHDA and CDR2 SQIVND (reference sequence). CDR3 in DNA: TGTGCCAGTAGTCGGGGCAGCGCAATGAACACTGAAGCTTTCTTT. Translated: CASSRGSAMNTEAFF.

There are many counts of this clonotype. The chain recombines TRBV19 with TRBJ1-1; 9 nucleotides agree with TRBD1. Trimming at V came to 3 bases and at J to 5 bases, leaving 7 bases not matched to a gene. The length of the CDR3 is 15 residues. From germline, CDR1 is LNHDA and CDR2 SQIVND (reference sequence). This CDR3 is CASSILQGAVTEAFF. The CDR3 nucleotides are TGTGCCAGTAGTATCCTACAGGGGGCCGTGACTGAAGCTTTCTTT.

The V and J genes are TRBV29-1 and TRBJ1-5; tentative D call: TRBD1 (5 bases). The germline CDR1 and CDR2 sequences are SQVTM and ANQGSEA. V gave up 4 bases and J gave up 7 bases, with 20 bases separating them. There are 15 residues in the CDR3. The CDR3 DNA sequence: TGCAGCGTTGTGGAAGGGACCTCTGGGAGGCAGCCCCAGCATTTT. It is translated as CSVVEGTSGRQPQHF.

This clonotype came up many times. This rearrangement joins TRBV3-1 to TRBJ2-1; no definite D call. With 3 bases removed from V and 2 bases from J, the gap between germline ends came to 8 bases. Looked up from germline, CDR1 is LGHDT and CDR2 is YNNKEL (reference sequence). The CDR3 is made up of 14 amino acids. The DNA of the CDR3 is TGTGCCAGCAGCCACGCCCGGCCCTACAATGAGCAGTTCTTC. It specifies CASSHARPYNEQFF.